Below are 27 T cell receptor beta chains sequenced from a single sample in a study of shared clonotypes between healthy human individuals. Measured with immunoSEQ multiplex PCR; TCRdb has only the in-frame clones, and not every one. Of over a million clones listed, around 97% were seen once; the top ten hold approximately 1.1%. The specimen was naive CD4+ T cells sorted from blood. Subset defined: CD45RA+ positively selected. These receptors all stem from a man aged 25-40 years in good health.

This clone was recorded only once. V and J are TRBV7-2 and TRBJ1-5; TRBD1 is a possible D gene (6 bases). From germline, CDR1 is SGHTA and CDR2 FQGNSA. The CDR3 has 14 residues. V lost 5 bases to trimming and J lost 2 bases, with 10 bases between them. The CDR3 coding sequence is TGTGCCAGCAGCACAGGGAACGGCAATCAGCCCCAGCATTTT. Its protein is CASSTGNGNQPQHF.

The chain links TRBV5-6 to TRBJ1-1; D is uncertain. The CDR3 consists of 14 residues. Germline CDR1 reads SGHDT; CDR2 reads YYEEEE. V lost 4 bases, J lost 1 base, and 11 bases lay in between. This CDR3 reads CASSPTRRNTEAFF. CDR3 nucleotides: TGTGCCAGCAGCCCTACACGGAGGAACACTGAAGCTTTCTTT.

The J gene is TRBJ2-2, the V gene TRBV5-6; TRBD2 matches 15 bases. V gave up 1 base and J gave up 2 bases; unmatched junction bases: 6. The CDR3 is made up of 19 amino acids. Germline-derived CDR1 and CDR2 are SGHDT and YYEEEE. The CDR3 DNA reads TGTGCCAGCAGCTTGTCGGGACTAGCGGGAGGCTACAACACCGGGGAGCTGTTTTTT. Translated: CASSLSGLAGGYNTGELFF.

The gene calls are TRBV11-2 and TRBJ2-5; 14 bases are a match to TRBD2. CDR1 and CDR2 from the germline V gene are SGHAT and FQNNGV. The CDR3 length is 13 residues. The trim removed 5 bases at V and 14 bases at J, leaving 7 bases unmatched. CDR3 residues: CASSTGLAGVPYF. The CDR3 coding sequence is TGTGCCAGCAGCACGGGACTAGCGGGAGTACCCTACTTC.

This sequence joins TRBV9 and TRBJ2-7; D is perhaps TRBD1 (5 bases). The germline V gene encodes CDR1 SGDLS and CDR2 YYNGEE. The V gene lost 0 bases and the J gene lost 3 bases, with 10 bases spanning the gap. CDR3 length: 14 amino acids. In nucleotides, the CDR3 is TGTGCCAGCAGCGTAGCTTTCCAGGGCTACGAGCAGTACTTC. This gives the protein CASSVAFQGYEQYF. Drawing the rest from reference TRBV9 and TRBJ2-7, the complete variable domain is DSGVTQTPKHLITATGQRVTLRCSPRSGDLSVYWYQQSLDQGLQFLIQYYNGEERAKGNILERFSAQQFPDLHSELNLSSLELGDSALYFCASSVAFQGYEQYFGPGTRLTVT.

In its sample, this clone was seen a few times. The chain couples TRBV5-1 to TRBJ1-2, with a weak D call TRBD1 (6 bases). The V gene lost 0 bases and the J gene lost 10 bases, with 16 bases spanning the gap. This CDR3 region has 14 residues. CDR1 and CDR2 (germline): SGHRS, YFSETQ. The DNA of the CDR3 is TGCGCCAGCAGCTTGGATTCAGGGGCTGTCGTCTACACCTTC. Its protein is CASSLDSGAVVYTF.

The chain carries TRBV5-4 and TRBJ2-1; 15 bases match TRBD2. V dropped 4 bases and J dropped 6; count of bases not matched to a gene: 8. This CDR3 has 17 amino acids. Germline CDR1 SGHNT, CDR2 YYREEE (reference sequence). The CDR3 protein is CASSHGGLAGGGNEQFF. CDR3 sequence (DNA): TGTGCCAGCAGCCACGGCGGACTAGCGGGAGGGGGCAATGAGCAGTTCTTC.

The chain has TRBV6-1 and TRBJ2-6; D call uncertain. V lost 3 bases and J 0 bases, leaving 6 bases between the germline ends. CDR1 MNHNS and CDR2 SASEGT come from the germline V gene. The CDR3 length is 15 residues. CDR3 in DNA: TGTGCCAGCAGTGACGGCAGCTCTGGGGCCAACGTCCTGACTTTC. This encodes CASSDGSSGANVLTF.

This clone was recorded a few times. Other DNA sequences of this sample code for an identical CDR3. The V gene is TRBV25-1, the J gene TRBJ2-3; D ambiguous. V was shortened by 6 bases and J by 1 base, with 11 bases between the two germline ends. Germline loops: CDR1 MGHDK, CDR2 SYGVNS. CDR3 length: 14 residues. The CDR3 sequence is CASSDSRGTDTQYF. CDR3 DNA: TGTGCCAGCAGCGATTCTCGAGGCACAGATACGCAGTATTTT.

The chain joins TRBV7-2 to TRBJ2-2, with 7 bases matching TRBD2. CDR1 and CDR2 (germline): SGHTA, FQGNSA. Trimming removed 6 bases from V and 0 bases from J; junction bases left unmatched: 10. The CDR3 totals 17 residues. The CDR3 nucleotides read TGTGCCAGCAGTCGACAGTCTAGCGGCGCGAACACCGGGGAGCTGTTTTTT. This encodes CASSRQSSGANTGELFF.

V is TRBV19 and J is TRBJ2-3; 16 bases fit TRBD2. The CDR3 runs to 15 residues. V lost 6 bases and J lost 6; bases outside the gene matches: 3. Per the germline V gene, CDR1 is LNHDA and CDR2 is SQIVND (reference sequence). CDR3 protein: CASRGLAGGRDTQYF. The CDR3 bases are TGTGCCAGTAGGGGACTAGCGGGAGGGCGGGATACGCAGTATTTT.

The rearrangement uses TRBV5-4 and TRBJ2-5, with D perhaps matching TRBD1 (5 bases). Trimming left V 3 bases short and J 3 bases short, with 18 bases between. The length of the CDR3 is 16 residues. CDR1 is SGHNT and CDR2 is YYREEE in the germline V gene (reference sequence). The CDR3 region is CASSSTPTDREETQYF. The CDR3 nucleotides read TGTGCCAGCAGCTCCACACCAACCGACAGAGAAGAGACCCAGTACTTC.

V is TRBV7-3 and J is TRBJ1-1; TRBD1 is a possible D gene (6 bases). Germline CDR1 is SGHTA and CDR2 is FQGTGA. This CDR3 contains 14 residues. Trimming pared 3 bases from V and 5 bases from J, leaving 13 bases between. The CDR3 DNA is TGTGCCAGCAGCTTTCGACAGGTGGGGACTGAAGCTTTCTTT. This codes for CASSFRQVGTEAFF.

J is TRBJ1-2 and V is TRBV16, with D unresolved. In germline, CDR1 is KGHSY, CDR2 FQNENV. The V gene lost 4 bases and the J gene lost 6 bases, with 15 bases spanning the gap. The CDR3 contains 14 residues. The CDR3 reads CASSPFPGTNGYTF. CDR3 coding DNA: TGTGCCAGCAGCCCCTTTCCCGGTACCAATGGCTACACCTTC.

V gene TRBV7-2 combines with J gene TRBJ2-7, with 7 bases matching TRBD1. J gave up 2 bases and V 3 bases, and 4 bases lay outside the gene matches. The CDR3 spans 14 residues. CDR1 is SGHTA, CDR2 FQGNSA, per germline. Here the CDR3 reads CASSFVTGPYEQYF. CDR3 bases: TGTGCCAGCAGCTTCGTGACAGGGCCCTACGAGCAGTACTTC.

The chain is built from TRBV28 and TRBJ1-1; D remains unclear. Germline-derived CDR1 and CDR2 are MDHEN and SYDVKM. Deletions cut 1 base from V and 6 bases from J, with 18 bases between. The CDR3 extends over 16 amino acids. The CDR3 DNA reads TGTGCCAGCAGTTTATTCGGTAGGGCGTCGGTTTCTGAAGCTTTCTTT. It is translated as CASSLFGRASVSEAFF. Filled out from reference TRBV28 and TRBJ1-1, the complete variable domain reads DVKVTQSSRYLVKRTGEKVFLECVQDMDHENMFWYRQDPGLGLRLIYFSYDVKMKEKGDIPEGYSVSREKKERFSLILESASTNQTSMYLCASSLFGRASVSEAFFGQGTRLTVV.

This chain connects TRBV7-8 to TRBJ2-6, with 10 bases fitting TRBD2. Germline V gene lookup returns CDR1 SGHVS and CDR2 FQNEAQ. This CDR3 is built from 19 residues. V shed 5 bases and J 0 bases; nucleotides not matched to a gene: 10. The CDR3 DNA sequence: TGTGCCAGCAGCCCCGTGGGACTAGCGTCACACTCTGGGGCCAACGTCCTGACTTTC. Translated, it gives CASSPVGLASHSGANVLTF.

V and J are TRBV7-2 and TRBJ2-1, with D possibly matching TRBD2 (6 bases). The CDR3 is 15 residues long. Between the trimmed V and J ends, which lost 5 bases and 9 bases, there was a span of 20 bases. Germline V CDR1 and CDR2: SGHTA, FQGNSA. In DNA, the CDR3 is TGTGCCAGCAGCCCCAGAACGGGACTCCTCCCTGAGCAGTTCTTC. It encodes CASSPRTGLLPEQFF.

In DNA form, the CDR3 reads TGTGCCAGCAGCTATAGTCGGGGTTCCGGGGAGCTGTTTTTT. Its translation: CASSYSRGSGELFF. The chain carries TRBV7-7 and TRBJ2-2; D is possibly TRBD2 (5 bases). Germline V lookup: CDR1 SSHAT, CDR2 FNYEAQ (reference sequence). CDR3 length equals 14 residues. The ends were cut back, 4 bases at V and 6 bases at J, with 12 bases in the middle.

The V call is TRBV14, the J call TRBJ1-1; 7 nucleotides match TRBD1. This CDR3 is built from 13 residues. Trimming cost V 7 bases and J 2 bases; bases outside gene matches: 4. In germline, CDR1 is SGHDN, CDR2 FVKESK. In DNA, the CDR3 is TGTGCCAGCAAGGGACAGCTTAACACTGAAGCTTTCTTT. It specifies CASKGQLNTEAFF.

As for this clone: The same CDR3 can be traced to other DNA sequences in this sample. This CDR3 reads CASSSGQGSYNEQFF. In nucleotides, the CDR3 is TGCGCCAGCAGCTCCGGACAGGGGTCCTACAATGAGCAGTTCTTC. This chain connects TRBV5-1 to TRBJ2-1, with 9 bases aligning to TRBD1. The germline gives CDR1 SGHRS, CDR2 YFSETQ. The CDR3 contains 15 residues. The trim removed 3 bases at V and 1 base at J, leaving 2 bases unmatched. Together with reference TRBV5-1 and TRBJ2-1, the CDR3 gives the full variable domain: KAGVTQTPRYLIKTRGQQVTLSCSPISGHRSVSWYQQTPGQGLQFLFEYFSETQRNKGNFPGRFSGRQFSNSRSEMNVSTLELGDSALYLCASSSGQGSYNEQFFGPGTRLTVL.

CDR3 protein: CASRRGFGTDTQYF. The CDR3 nucleotides are TGCGCCAGCCGAAGGGGATTCGGCACAGATACGCAGTATTTT. V gene TRBV5-1 combines with J gene TRBJ2-3; TRBD1 might be the D (5 bases). The V end was cut by 7 bases, the J end by 1 base, with 13 bases between. The CDR3 is 14 residues long. Germline V CDR1 and CDR2: SGHRS, YFSETQ. The full variable domain, its missing parts supplied by reference TRBV5-1 and TRBJ2-3, is KAGVTQTPRYLIKTRGQQVTLSCSPISGHRSVSWYQQTPGQGLQFLFEYFSETQRNKGNFPGRFSGRQFSNSRSEMNVSTLELGDSALYLCASRRGFGTDTQYFGPGTRLTVL.

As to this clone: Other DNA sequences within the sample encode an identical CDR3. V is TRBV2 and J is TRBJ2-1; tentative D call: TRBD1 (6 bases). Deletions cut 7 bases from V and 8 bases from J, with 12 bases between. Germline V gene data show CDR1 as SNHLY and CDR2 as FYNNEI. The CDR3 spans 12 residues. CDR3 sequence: CASKREGDEQFF. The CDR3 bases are TGTGCCAGCAAAAGAGAGGGGGATGAGCAGTTCTTC.

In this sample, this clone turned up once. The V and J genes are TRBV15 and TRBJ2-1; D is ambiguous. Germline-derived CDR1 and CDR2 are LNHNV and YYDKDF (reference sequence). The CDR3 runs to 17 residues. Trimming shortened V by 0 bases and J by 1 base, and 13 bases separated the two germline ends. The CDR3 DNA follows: TGTGCCACCAGCAGAGATCTCGGCGGATTGTCCTACAATGAGCAGTTCTTC. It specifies CATSRDLGGLSYNEQFF.

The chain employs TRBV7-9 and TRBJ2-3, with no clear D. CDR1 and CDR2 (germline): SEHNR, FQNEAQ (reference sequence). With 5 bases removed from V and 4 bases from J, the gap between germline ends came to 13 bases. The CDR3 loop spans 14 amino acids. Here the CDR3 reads CASSPIGRPDTQYF. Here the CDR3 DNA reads TGTGCCAGCAGCCCGATTGGACGGCCAGATACGCAGTATTTT. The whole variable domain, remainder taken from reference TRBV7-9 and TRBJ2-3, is DTGVSQNPRHKITKRGQNVTFRCDPISEHNRLYWYRQTLGQGPEFLTYFQNEAQLEKSRLLSDRFSAERPKGSFSTLEIQRTEQGDSAMYLCASSPIGRPDTQYFGPGTRLTVL.

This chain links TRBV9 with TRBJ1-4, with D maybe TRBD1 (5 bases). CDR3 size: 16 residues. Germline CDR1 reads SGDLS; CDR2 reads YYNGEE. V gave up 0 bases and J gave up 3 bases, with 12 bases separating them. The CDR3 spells CASSVGPAGANEKLFF. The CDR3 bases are TGTGCCAGCAGCGTAGGCCCAGCGGGGGCTAATGAAAAACTGTTTTTT.

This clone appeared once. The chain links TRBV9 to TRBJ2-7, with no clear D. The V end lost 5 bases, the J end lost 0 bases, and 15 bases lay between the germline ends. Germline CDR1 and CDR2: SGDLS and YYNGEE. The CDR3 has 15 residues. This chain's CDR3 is CASSYRALSSYEQYF. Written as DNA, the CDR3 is TGTGCCAGCAGTTACCGGGCCCTGAGCTCCTACGAGCAGTACTTC.